The 24 T cell receptor beta chains presented below share a single source sample, sequenced in a study of regulatory T cells in long-lasting Graves disease. The time point was: newly diagnosed GD, antithyroid drugs for less than 3 months. Generation of the TCR library employed RNA extracted from PBMCs. CDR3-region Arm-PCR and iRepertoire HTBI primers produced the TCR beta libraries. From the multiplex PCR reads, TCRdb called clonotypes with MiXCR, one entry per CDR3 protein. The sample lists 300,000 to 400,000 distinct CDR3 sequences, roughly 16% occurring once. The source was peripheral blood mononuclear cells (PBMCs), collected at new diagnosis, from a patient treated with antithyroid drugs. These receptors were collected from a female donor with Graves disease.

This clonotype was seen more than once but under ten times. The chain recombines TRBV10-3 with TRBJ1-1; 8 bases match TRBD1. Germline lookup yields CDR1 ENHRY and CDR2 SYGVKD. The CDR3 loop spans 15 amino acids. The V gene end was trimmed by 6 bases and the J gene end by 1 base; junction bases not matched to a gene: 7. This CDR3 is CAISRQGAGNTEAFF. CDR3 nucleotides: TGTGCCATCAGCCGTCAGGGGGCCGGGAACACTGAAGCTTTCTTT.

This clonotype came up many times. This chain uses TRBV11-2 with TRBJ2-1; 7 bases fit TRBD1. V shed 5 bases and J 1 base; nucleotides not matched to a gene: 8. This CDR3 spans 16 amino acids. Germline lookup yields CDR1 SGHAT and CDR2 FQNNGV. The CDR3 protein is CASSPGQAGSYNEQFF. The DNA for the CDR3 is TGTGCCAGCAGCCCCGGACAGGCGGGTTCCTACAATGAGCAGTTCTTC.

The table lists this clonotype with many counts. This chain uses TRBV5-5 with TRBJ1-5, with D tentatively TRBD1 (6 bases). Germline-derived CDR1 and CDR2 are SGHKS and YYEKEE (reference sequence). The length of the CDR3 is 17 residues. The V end was cut by 1 base, the J end by 2 bases, with 16 bases between. The CDR3 bases are TGTGCCAGCAGCTTGCGGATTTCAGGGGAGGGCAATCAGCCCCAGCATTTT. It yields the protein CASSLRISGEGNQPQHF. Using reference TRBV5-5 and TRBJ1-5 for the parts outside the CDR3, the full variable domain is DAGVTQSPTHLIKTRGQQVTLRCSPISGHKSVSWYQQVLGQGPQFIFQYYEKEERGRGNFPDRFSARQFPNYSSELNVNALLLGDSALYLCASSLRISGEGNQPQHFGDGTRLSIL.

This clonotype appeared many times. This chain links TRBV20-1 with TRBJ1-1; D is unresolved. Germline CDR1 and CDR2: DFQATT and SNEGSKA (reference sequence). This CDR3 has 14 amino acids. The ends were cut back, 7 bases at V and 1 base at J, with 16 bases in the middle. CDR3 nucleotide sequence: TGCAGTGGAGAGGATCCCTCATGGAACACTGAAGCTTTCTTT. This sequence encodes CSGEDPSWNTEAFF.

In its sample, this clonotype was seen many times. V gene TRBV5-5 combines with J gene TRBJ2-5, with D possibly being TRBD2 (6 bases). V was trimmed by 0 bases and J by 5 bases, leaving 11 bases between them. There are 14 residues in the CDR3. Germline CDR1 is SGHKS and CDR2 is YYEKEE (reference sequence). The CDR3: CASSLDPGRETQYF. The CDR3 DNA is TGTGCCAGCAGCTTGGATCCGGGGAGGGAGACCCAGTACTTC. The variable domain in full, with the rest retrieved from reference TRBV5-5 and TRBJ2-5, is DAGVTQSPTHLIKTRGQQVTLRCSPISGHKSVSWYQQVLGQGPQFIFQYYEKEERGRGNFPDRFSARQFPNYSSELNVNALLLGDSALYLCASSLDPGRETQYFGPGTRLLVL.

This clonotype occurred many times. The CDR3 is CAWSWGGTEAFF. The CDR3 DNA is TGTGCCTGGAGTTGGGGGGGCACTGAAGCTTTCTTT. The gene calls are TRBV30 and TRBJ1-1; perhaps TRBD1 as D (5 bases). The CDR3 runs to 12 residues. The ends were cut back, 2 bases at V and 4 bases at J, with 8 bases in the middle. CDR1 and CDR2 from the germline V gene are GTSNPN and SVGIG (reference sequence).

In this sample, this clonotype turned up a few times. The V gene is TRBV10-3, the J gene TRBJ1-5; a weak D match, TRBD1 (5 bases). The germline CDR1 and CDR2 sequences are ENHRY and SYGVKD. The CDR3 covers 15 residues. Trimming pared 1 base from V and 4 bases from J, leaving 11 bases between. In nucleotides, the CDR3 is TGTGCCATCAGTGAGTTTAAGGGGTCTAATCAGCCCCAGCATTTT. Its protein is CAISEFKGSNQPQHF.

The sample holds many counts of this clonotype. The rearrangement uses TRBV5-1 and TRBJ2-3; D possibly uses TRBD1 or TRBD2 (5 bases each). Trimming removed 2 bases at V and 3 bases at J, with 13 bases between. The CDR3 contains 15 residues. Germline V gives CDR1 SGHRS, CDR2 YFSETQ. The CDR3 bases are TGCGCCAGCAGCTTCGGGGACGGAAAGACAGATACGCAGTATTTT. Translated: CASSFGDGKTDTQYF.

This clonotype has at least ten counts. The chain couples TRBV27 to TRBJ2-2; 7 bases line up with TRBD1. From germline, CDR1 is MNHEY and CDR2 SMNVEV (reference sequence). The CDR3 runs to 13 residues. The V segment lost 6 bases and the J segment 7 bases; nucleotides outside the gene matches: 5. The DNA of the CDR3 is TGTGCCAGCAGAAACAACAGGGGCGGGGAGCTGTTTTTT. Translation: CASRNNRGGELFF.

The chain has TRBV6-2 or TRBV6-3 and TRBJ1-4; 7 nucleotides agree with TRBD1. J gave up 7 bases and V 2 bases, and 7 bases lay outside the gene matches. Per the germline V gene, CDR1 is MNHEY and CDR2 is SVGEGT. The CDR3 consists of 15 residues. CDR3 coding DNA: TGTGCCAGCAGTTACCGACAGGGAGGTGGTGAAAAACTGTTTTTT. It specifies CASSYRQGGGEKLFF.

This clonotype was seen many times. This chain joins TRBV11-2 and TRBJ2-3; 7 bases are a match to TRBD1. J gave up 5 bases and V 6 bases, and 8 bases lay outside the gene matches. Germline CDR1 is SGHAT and CDR2 is FQNNGV. The CDR3 loop spans 14 amino acids. CDR3 in DNA: TGTGCCAGCAGAAAACCGGGACAGTTAGATACGCAGTATTTT. This codes for CASRKPGQLDTQYF.

This clonotype was detected ten times or more. The chain couples TRBV12-3 or TRBV12-4 to TRBJ2-3; D remains ambiguous. V gave up 7 bases and J gave up 8 bases, with 13 bases separating them. The CDR3 has 12 residues. The CDR3, as DNA: TGTGCCAGCAACATCGGTGAAGGTACGCAGTATTTT. Encoded protein: CASNIGEGTQYF.

Concerning this clonotype: The junction differs from germline at one of its ends, possibly a read error. The V gene is TRBV29-1, the J gene TRBJ2-7; D unresolved. Germline V lookup: CDR1 SQVTM, CDR2 ANQGSEA. This CDR3 has 13 residues. CDR3: CSVEADGSYEQHF. The CDR3 DNA sequence: TGCAGCGTTGAAGCAGACGGTTCCTACGAGCAGCACTTC.

The chain has TRBV27 and TRBJ2-5, with D hard to call. The CDR3 extends over 13 amino acids. Deletions cut 2 bases from V and 5 bases from J, with 9 bases between. Per the germline V gene, CDR1 is MNHEY and CDR2 is SMNVEV (reference sequence). CDR3 DNA: TGTGCCAGCAGTTTAGATAGATTGGAGACCCAGTACTTC. It encodes CASSLDRLETQYF.

This clonotype appeared many times. The V and J genes are TRBV12-3 or TRBV12-4 and TRBJ2-7, with 7 bases fitting TRBD2. This CDR3 contains 13 residues. Germline trimming cut 5 bases from V and 3 bases from J; bases unmatched to any gene: 4. CDR3 loop: CASSGGDYYEQYF. In DNA, the CDR3 is TGTGCCAGCAGTGGCGGGGACTACTACGAGCAGTACTTC.

Worth noting for this clonotype: A read error likely explains this, since a far larger clone differs by one base. The genes are TRBV7-2 and TRBJ2-1; D is possibly TRBD1 (6 bases). CDR1 is SGHTA and CDR2 is FQGNSA in the germline V gene. The V end was cut by 2 bases, the J end by 13 bases, with 18 bases between. The CDR3 loop spans 14 amino acids. CDR3 loop: CASSLQGTEETQFF. Here the CDR3 DNA reads TGTGCCAGCAGCTTACAGGGGACCGAAGAGACCCAGTTCTTC.

This clonotype has only a few counts. The genes are TRBV6-1 and TRBJ2-1, with 7 bases matching TRBD2. Germline CDR1 reads MNHNS; CDR2 reads SASEGT. J gave up 8 bases and V 6 bases, and 13 bases lay outside the gene matches. This CDR3 spans 15 amino acids. This CDR3 reads CASRPVGGSSDEQFF. The CDR3 DNA reads as TGTGCCAGCAGGCCGGTCGGGGGGAGTAGCGATGAGCAGTTCTTC.

The table lists this clonotype with a few counts. V usage is TRBV2 and J usage is TRBJ1-1, with D perhaps matching TRBD1 (5 bases). The V end was cut by 1 base, the J end by 5 bases, with 14 bases between. The CDR3 is 15 amino acids. The V gene's germline CDR1 is SNHLY and CDR2 FYNNEI. The CDR3 DNA sequence: TGTGCCAGCAGTGAAGAAGAACGGGGGGGGACTGAAGCTTTCTTT. This gives the protein CASSEEERGGTEAFF. The full variable domain, completed using reference TRBV2 and TRBJ1-1, is EPEVTQTPSHQVTQMGQEVILRCVPISNHLYFYWYRQILGQKVEFLVSFYNNEISEKSEIFDDQFSVERPDGSNFTLKIRSTKLEDSAMYFCASSEEERGGTEAFFGQGTRLTVV.

The table lists this clonotype with many counts. This chain links TRBV10-3 with TRBJ1-1, with 10 bases lining up with TRBD1. The germline V gene encodes CDR1 ENHRY and CDR2 SYGVKD. This CDR3 region has 14 residues. The V and J ends lost 8 bases and 7 bases, in that order; junction bases with no gene match: 10. The CDR3 reads CAIRAGQGKGEAFF. For the CDR3, the DNA is TGTGCCATCCGGGCGGGACAGGGGAAGGGTGAAGCTTTCTTT.

The chain couples TRBV20-1 to TRBJ2-5; 9 nucleotides match TRBD1. Trimming at V came to 6 bases and at J to 5 bases, leaving 10 bases not matched to a gene. The germline V gene encodes CDR1 DFQATT and CDR2 SNEGSKA (reference sequence). The length of the CDR3 is 14 residues. CDR3 sequence reads: CSATRQGVTETQYF. The CDR3 nucleotides read TGCAGTGCCACACGACAGGGGGTTACGGAGACCCAGTACTTC.

This clonotype was counted between two and nine times. This chain links TRBV5-8 with TRBJ1-2; D not resolved. CDR1 SGHTS and CDR2 YDEGEE come from the germline V gene. This CDR3 is built from 13 residues. Trimming cost V 6 bases and J 6 bases, with 15 bases left between them. The CDR3 here is CASTKTGRDGYTF. The CDR3 nucleotides are TGTGCCAGCACAAAGACGGGTCGAGATGGCTACACCTTC.

This clonotype was found many times. V gene TRBV27 combines with J gene TRBJ1-4; D is undetermined. CDR1 is MNHEY and CDR2 is SMNVEV in the germline V gene (reference sequence). The V end was cut by 6 bases, the J end by 4 bases, with 15 bases between. The CDR3 runs 15 residues. CDR3 sequence: CASRDPGINNEKLFF. The CDR3, as DNA: TGTGCCAGCAGGGACCCCGGGATTAATAATGAAAAACTGTTTTTT.

This chain uses TRBV20-1 with TRBJ1-3, with D possibly being TRBD1 (6 bases). V lost 3 bases, J lost 1 base, and 10 bases lay in between. From germline, CDR1 is DFQATT and CDR2 SNEGSKA (reference sequence). This CDR3 is 14 amino acids long. This CDR3 reads CSASEGGSGNTIYF. For the CDR3, the DNA is TGCAGTGCTAGTGAAGGGGGTTCTGGAAACACCATATATTTT.

This clonotype was seen at least ten times. The V call is TRBV2, the J call TRBJ1-2; possible D gene TRBD1, 6 bases. CDR3 length: 10 residues. Trimming pared 8 bases from V and 9 bases from J, leaving 10 bases between. The germline V gene has CDR1 SNHLY and CDR2 FYNNEI. CDR3 loop: CASGQLSYTF. In DNA form, the CDR3 reads TGTGCCAGCGGACAGCTGAGCTACACCTTC.